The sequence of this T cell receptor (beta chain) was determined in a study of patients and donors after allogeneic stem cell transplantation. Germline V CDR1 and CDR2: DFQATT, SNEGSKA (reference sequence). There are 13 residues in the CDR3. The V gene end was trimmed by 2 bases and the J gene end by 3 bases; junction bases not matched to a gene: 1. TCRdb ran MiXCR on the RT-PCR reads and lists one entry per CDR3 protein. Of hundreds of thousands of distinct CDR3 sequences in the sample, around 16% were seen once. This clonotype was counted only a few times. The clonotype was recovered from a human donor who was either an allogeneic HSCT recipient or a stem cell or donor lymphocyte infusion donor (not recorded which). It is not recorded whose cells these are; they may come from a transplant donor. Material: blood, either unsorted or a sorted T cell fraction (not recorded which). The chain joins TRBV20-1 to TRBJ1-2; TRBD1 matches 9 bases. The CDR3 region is CSARTGGDYGYTF. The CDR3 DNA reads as TGCAGTGCTAGAACAGGGGGCGACTATGGCTACACCTTC.